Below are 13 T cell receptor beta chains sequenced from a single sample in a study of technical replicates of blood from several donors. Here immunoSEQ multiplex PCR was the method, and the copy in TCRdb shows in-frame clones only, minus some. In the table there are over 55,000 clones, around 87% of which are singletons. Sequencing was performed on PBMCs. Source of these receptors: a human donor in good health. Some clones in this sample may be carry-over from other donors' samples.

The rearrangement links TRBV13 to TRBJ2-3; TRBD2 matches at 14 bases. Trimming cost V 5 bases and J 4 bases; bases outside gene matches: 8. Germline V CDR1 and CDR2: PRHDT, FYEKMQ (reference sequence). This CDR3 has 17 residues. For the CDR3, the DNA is TGTGCCAGCAGCCCGGGGACTAGCGGGAGAGGCTCAGATACGCAGTATTTT. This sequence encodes CASSPGTSGRGSDTQYF.

CDR3 DNA: TGTGCCAGCAGTGCCAGGGGGTATAAGGGCTACACCTTC. Translation: CASSARGYKGYTF. The chain has TRBV25-1 and TRBJ1-2, with TRBD1 matching 7 bases. Germline V lookup: CDR1 MGHDK, CDR2 SYGVNS. After removal of 4 bases from V and 8 bases from J, the junction contained 7 bases not matched to a gene. The CDR3 spans 13 residues.

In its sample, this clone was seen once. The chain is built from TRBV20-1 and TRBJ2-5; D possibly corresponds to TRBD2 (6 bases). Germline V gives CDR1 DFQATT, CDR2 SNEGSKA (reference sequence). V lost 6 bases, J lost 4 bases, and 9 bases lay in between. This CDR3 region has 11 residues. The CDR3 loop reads CSAGRSETQYF. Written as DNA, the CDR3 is TGCAGTGCCGGGAGATCAGAGACCCAGTACTTC.

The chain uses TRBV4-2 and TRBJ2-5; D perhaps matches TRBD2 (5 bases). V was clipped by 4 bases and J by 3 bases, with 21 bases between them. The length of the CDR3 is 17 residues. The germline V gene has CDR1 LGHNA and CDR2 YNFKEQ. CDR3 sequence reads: CASSLSLGVDGEETQYF. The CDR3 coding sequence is TGTGCCAGCAGCCTAAGTCTCGGCGTCGACGGGGAAGAGACCCAGTACTTC.

This CDR3 reads CASSDVLAGAETQYF. CDR3 in DNA: TGTGCCAGCAGTGACGTCCTAGCGGGAGCAGAGACCCAGTACTTC. The chain links TRBV6-4 to TRBJ2-5; 10 nucleotides agree with TRBD2. V was clipped by 2 bases and J by 4 bases; unmatched bases: 4. Germline CDR1 is MRHNA and CDR2 is SNTAGT. There are 15 residues in the CDR3.

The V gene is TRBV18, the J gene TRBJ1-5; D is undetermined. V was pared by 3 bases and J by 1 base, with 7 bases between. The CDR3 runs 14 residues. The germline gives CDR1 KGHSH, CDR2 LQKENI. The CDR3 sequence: CASSPVASNQPQHF. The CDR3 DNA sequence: TGTGCCAGCTCACCGGTCGCGAGCAATCAGCCCCAGCATTTT. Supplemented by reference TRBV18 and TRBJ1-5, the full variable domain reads NAGVMQNPRHLVRRRGQEARLRCSPMKGHSHVYWYRQLPEEGLKFMVYLQKENIIDESGMPKERFSAEFPKEGPSILRIQQVVRGDSAAYFCASSPVASNQPQHFGDGTRLSIL.

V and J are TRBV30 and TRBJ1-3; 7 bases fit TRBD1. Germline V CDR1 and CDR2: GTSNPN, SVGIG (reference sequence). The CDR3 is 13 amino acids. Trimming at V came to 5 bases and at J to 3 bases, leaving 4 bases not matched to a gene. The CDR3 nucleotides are TGTGCCTGGGCTACAGGGGTTGGAAACACCATATATTTT. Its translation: CAWATGVGNTIYF.

In DNA form, the CDR3 reads TGCGCCAGCAGGGAGACTCCGTACCAAGAGACCCAGTACTTC. This gives the protein CASRETPYQETQYF. The gene calls are TRBV10-2 and TRBJ2-5; no clear D. There are 14 residues in the CDR3. The germline gives CDR1 WSHSY, CDR2 SAAADI. V was pared by 6 bases and J by 0 bases, with 11 bases between.

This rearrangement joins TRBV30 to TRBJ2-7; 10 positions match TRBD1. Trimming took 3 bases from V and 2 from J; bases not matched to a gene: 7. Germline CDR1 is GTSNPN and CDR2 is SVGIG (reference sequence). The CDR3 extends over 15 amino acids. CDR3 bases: TGTGCCTGGAGGGGAGACAGGGGGCACACCTACGAGCAGTACTTC. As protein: CAWRGDRGHTYEQYF.

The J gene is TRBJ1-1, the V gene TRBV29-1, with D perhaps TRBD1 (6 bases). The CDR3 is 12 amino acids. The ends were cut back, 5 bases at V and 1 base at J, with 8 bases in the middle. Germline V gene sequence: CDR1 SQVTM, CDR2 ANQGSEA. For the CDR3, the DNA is TGCAGCGTTCAGGGGCGGAACACTGAAGCTTTCTTT. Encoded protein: CSVQGRNTEAFF.

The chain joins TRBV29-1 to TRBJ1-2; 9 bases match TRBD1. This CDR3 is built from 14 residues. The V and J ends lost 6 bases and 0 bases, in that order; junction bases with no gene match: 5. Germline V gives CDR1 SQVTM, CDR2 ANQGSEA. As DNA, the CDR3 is TGCAGCGTGCTTGGGACAGGGACTAACTATGGCTACACCTTC. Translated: CSVLGTGTNYGYTF.

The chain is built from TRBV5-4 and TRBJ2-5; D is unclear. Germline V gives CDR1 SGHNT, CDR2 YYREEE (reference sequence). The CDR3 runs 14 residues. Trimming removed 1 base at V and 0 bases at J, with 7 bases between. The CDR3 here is CASSLQVHQETQYF. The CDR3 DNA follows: TGTGCCAGCAGCTTGCAGGTCCACCAAGAGACCCAGTACTTC.

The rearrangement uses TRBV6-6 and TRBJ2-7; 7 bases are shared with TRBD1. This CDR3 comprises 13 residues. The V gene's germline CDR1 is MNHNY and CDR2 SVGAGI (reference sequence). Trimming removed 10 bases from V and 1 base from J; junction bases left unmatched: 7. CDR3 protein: CATRGGSSYEQYF. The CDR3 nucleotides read TGTGCCACCAGAGGGGGCAGTTCCTACGAGCAGTACTTC.